The T cell receptor (beta chain) described here comes from a study of blood T cell repertoires in COVID-19. Study summary: Italy, Spain and the United States were the sources of the convalescent and acute COVID-19 samples. Sample material is recorded as cDNA or gDNA derived from T cells, B-cell-depleted T cells, or PBMCs.

Deletions cut 5 bases from V and 1 base from J, with 9 bases between. Germline V lookup: CDR1 SEHNR, CDR2 FQNEAQ (reference sequence). The CDR3 has 13 residues. Enrolment of Seattle patients took place during active infection, and they were followed longitudinally. In the study's own analysis: Estimation of nucleated cell counts was performed using reference gene primer amplification. Repertoires were generated with immunoSEQ multiplex PCR, while TCRdb's copy carries only in-frame clones and drops some. The DNA was the basis for D and trimming; V, J and clone size are from that table. This sample has approximately 110,000 clones, with 74% found just once.

The chain carries TRBV7-9 and TRBJ2-7; possible D gene TRBD1, 5 bases. The sequenced sample was peripheral blood. The sequence derives from a man at least 80 years old with COVID-19, enrolled during active disease. The CDR3 loop reads CASSPRASYEQYF. CDR3 DNA sequence: TGTGCCAGCAGCCCCAGGGCTTCCTACGAGCAGTACTTC.